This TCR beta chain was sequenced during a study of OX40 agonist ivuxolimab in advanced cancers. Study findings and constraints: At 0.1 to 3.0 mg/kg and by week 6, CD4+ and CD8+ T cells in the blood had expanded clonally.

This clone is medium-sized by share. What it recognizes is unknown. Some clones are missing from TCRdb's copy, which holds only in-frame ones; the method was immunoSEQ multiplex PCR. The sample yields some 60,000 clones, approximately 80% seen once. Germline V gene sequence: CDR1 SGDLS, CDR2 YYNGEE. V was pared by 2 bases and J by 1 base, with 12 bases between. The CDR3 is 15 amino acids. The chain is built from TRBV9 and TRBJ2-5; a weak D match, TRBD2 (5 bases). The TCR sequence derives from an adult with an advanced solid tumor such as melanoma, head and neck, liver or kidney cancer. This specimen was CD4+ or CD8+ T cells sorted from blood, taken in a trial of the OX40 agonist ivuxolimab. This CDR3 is CASSVATLAQETQYF. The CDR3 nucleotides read TGTGCCAGCAGCGTCGCGACGCTAGCCCAAGAGACCCAGTACTTC.